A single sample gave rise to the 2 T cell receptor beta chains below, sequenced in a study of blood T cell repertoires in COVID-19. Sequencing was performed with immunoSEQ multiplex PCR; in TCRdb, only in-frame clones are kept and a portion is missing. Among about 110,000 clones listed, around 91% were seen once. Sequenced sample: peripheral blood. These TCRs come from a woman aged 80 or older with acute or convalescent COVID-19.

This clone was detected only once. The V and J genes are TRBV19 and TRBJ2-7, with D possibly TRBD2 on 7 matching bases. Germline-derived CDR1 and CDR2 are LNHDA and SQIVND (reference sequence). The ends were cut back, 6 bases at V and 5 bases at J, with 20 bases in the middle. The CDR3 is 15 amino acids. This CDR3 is CASSPMGRGANEQYF. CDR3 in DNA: TGTGCCAGTAGCCCTATGGGACGGGGGGCCAACGAGCAGTACTTC.

CDR3 sequence (DNA): TGTGCCATCGGGGAGCGGCCAGATACGCAGTATTTT. This translates into CAIGERPDTQYF. J is TRBJ2-3 and V is TRBV6-5; a weak D match, TRBD2 (5 bases). From germline, CDR1 is MNHEY and CDR2 SVGAGI. Deletions cut 10 bases from V and 4 bases from J, with 12 bases between. This CDR3 comprises 12 residues.